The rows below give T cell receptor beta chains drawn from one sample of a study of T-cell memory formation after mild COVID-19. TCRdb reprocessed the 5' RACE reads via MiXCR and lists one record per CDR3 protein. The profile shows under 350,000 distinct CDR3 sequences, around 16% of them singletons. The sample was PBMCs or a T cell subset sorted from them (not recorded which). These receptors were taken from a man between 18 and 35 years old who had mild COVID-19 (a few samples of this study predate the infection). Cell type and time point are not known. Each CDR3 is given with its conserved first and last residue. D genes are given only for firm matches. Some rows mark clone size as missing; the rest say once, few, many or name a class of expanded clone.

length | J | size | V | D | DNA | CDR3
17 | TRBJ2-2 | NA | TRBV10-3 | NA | TGTGCCATCAGGGGCGGAATCTCTTCGGCGGAGACCGGGGAGCTGTTTTTT | CAIRGGISSAETGELFF
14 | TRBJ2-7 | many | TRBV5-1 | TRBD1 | TGCGCCAGCAGCTTGCGACAGGGGGCACGGGAGCAGTACTTC | CASSLRQGAREQYF
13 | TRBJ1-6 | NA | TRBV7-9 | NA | TGTGCCAGCAGCCCCACAGGGAATTCACCCCTCCACTTT | CASSPTGNSPLHF
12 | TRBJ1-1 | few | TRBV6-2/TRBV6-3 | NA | TGTGCCAGCTGCCCAGGGTTCCCTGAAGCTTTCTTT | CASCPGFPEAFF
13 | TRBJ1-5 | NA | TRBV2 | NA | TGTGCCAGCAGTTCCCTGGGTAATCAGCCCCAGCATTTT | CASSSLGNQPQHF
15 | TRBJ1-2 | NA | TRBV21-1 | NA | TGTGCCAGCACCAGGGGAGGGGTCGCGAACTATGGCTACACCTTC | CASTRGGVANYGYTF
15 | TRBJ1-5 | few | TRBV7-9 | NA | TGTGCCAGCAGCTTAGATCTTGGTGGGAATCAGCCCCAGCATTTT | CASSLDLGGNQPQHF
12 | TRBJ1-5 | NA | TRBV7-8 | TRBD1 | TGTGCCAGCAGCGAGGGGACAGAGCCCCAGCATTTT | CASSEGTEPQHF
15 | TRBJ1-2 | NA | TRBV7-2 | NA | TGTGCCAGCAGCTTAGCCGGAACCCCAGGCCATGGCTACACCTTC | CASSLAGTPGHGYTF
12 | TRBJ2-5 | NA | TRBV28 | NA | TGTGCCAGCAGGGTTGGTCCAGAGACCCAGTACTTC | CASRVGPETQYF
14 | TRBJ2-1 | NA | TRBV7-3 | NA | TGTGCCAGCAGCTTAGAAGGGACATACAATGAGCAGTTCTTC | CASSLEGTYNEQFF
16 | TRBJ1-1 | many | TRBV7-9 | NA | TGTGCCAGCAGATCCGCCGCCGGGGCTAGTAACACTGAAGCTTTCTTT | CASRSAAGASNTEAFF
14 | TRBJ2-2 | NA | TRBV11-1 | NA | TGTGCCAGCAGCACACGTAGCGAAGGCGGGGAGCTGTTTTTT | CASSTRSEGGELFF
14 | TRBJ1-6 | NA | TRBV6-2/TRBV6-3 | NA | TGTGCCACCCGGGACCCCTACGTCGTAACACCCCTCCACTTT | CATRDPYVVTPLHF
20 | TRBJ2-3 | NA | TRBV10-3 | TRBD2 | TGTGCCATCAGTGCCCTCACGTCACTAGCGGGGGGCAGAAGCACAGATACGCAGTATTTT | CAISALTSLAGGRSTDTQYF
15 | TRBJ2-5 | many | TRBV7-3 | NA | TGTGCCAGCAGCCCCTTGGGGGTAGGGCAAGAGACCCAGTACTTC | CASSPLGVGQETQYF
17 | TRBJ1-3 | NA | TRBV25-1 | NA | TGTGCCAGCAGTGAATACCCAACCGGGACTGCTGGAAACACCATATATTTT | CASSEYPTGTAGNTIYF
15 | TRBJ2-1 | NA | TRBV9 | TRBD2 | TGTGCCAGCAGCGTAGTAGCGGGGGGGATCAATGAGCAGTTCTTC | CASSVVAGGINEQFF
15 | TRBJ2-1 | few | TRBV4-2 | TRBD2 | TGTGCCAGCAGCCCTACTAGCGGGGGGGCTGATGAGCAGTTCTTC | CASSPTSGGADEQFF
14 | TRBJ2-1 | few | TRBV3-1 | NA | TGTGCCAGCAGCCACCGGGACCTTCACAATGAGCAGTTCTTC | CASSHRDLHNEQFF
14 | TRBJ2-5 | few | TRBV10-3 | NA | TGTGCCATCAGTGATCCGGACCACGAAGAGACCCAGTACTTC | CAISDPDHEETQYF
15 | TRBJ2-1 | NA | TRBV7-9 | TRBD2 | TGTGCCAGCAGCTCGAGACTAGCGGGGAAGAATGAGCAGTTCTTC | CASSSRLAGKNEQFF
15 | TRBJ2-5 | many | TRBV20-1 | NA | TGCAGTGCTAGAGATATGACAGGTGGACAAGAGACCCAGTACTTC | CSARDMTGGQETQYF
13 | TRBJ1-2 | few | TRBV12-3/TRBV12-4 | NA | TGTGCCAGCAGTTTCACAGCTAACTATGGCTACACCTTC | CASSFTANYGYTF
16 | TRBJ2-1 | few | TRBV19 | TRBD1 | TGTGCCAGTAGAACGCGTCCGGGACAGGGGCGCAATGAGCAGTTCTTC | CASRTRPGQGRNEQFF
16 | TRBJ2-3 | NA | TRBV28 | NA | TGTGCCAGCAGTCCCCACCTCCCGGGGGGCCCAGATACGCAGTATTTT | CASSPHLPGGPDTQYF
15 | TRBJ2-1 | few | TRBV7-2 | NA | TGTGCCAGCAGACCAGGACTGGATTCCTACAATGAGCAGTTCTTC | CASRPGLDSYNEQFF
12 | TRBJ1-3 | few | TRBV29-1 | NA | TGCAGCGTACAGCAAACTGGAAACACCATATATTTT | CSVQQTGNTIYF
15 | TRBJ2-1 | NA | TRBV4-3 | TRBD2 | TGCGCCAGCAGCCAAGAGGGTCTAGCGGGGCTAGAGCAGTTCTTC | CASSQEGLAGLEQFF
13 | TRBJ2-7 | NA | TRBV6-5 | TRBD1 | TGTGCCAGCAGTGATCTACAGGGGGCCGAGCAGTACTTC | CASSDLQGAEQYF
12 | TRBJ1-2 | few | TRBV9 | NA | TGTGCCAGCAGTCCTTCTAACTATGGCTACACCTTC | CASSPSNYGYTF
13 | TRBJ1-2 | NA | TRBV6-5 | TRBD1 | TGTGCCAGCAGTTACGGACAGGCGCGAGGCTACACCTTC | CASSYGQARGYTF
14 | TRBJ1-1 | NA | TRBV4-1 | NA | TGCGCCAGCAGCCGCCTGAGGGGGAACACTGAAGCTTTCTTT | CASSRLRGNTEAFF
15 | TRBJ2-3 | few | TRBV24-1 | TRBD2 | TGTGCCACCAGTGATTTGGCGGGGGGGCCAGATACGCAGTATTTT | CATSDLAGGPDTQYF
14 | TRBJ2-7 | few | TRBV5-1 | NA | TGCGCCAGCAGCCCCAGGACGGACAACTACGAGCAGTACTTC | CASSPRTDNYEQYF
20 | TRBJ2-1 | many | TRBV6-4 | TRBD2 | TGTGCCAGCTCTGCTCGTGCGGCTAGCGGGGGCCTTAGCTCCTACAATGAGCAGTTCTTC | CASSARAASGGLSSYNEQFF
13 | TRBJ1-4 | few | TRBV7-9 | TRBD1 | TGTGCCAGCAGCTTTACAACACAGGGGGAACTGTTTTTT | CASSFTTQGELFF
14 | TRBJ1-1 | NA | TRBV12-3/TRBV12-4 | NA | TGTGCCAGCAGTGCGCCATCCGGGCTATGGAAAGCTTTCTTT | CASSAPSGLWKAFF
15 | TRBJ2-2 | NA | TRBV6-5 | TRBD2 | TGTGCCAGCAACAGACTAGCGGGGAGGACCGGGGAGCTGTTTTTT | CASNRLAGRTGELFF
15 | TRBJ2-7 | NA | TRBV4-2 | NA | TGTGCCAGCAGCCAAGAACCAGGGCACTCCTACGAGCAGTACTTC | CASSQEPGHSYEQYF
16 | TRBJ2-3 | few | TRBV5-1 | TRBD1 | TGCGCCAGCAGCTTACAGGACAGGGATGTATTAGATACGCAGTATTTT | CASSLQDRDVLDTQYF
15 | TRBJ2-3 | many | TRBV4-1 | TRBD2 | TGCGCCAGCAGCCAAGGGGGACTAGCGAGAGATACGCAGTATTTT | CASSQGGLARDTQYF
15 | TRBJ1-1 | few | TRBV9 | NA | TGTGCCAGCAGCGCCCGAGACAGGCTGAACACTGAAGCTTTCTTT | CASSARDRLNTEAFF
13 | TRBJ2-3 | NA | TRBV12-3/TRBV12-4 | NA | TGTGCCAGCAGTTGGGGGTCAGGAGATACGCAGTATTTT | CASSWGSGDTQYF
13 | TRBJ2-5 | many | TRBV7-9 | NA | TGTGCCAGCAGCTTAGACGGAATCGAGACCCAGTACTTC | CASSLDGIETQYF
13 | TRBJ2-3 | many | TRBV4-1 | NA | TGCGCCAGCAGCCAAGCGGGCACAGATACGCAGTATTTT | CASSQAGTDTQYF
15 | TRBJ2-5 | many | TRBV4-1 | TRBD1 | TGCGCCAGCAGCCCTCTGGACAGGGGGCGAGAGACCCAGTACTTC | CASSPLDRGRETQYF
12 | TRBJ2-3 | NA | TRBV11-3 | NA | TGTGCCAGCAGCTTTGTCCCAGATACGCAGTATTTT | CASSFVPDTQYF
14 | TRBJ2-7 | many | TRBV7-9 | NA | TGTGCCAGCAGCTCAGACAGGAGCTCCTACGAGCAGTACTTC | CASSSDRSSYEQYF
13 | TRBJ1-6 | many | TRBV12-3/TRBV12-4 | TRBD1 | TGTGCCAGCAGTTTTGACAGGGGGTCACCCCTCCACTTT | CASSFDRGSPLHF
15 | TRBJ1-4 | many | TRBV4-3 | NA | TGCGCCAGCAGCCAGGTCCCGGGGTTTAATGAAAAACTGTTTTTT | CASSQVPGFNEKLFF
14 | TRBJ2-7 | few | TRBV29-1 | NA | TGCAGCGTTGAAACTTCCGGGAACTCCTACGAGCAGTACTTC | CSVETSGNSYEQYF
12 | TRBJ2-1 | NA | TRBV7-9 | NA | TGTGCCAGCAGCTCAACAGGGTATGAGCAGTTCTTC | CASSSTGYEQFF
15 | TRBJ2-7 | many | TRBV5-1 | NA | TGCGCCAGCAGCTTGGGACAAGGGTCCCCCTACGAGCAGTACTTC | CASSLGQGSPYEQYF
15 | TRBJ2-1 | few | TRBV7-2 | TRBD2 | TGTGCCAGCAGCAGAGAGCGGGGGCAGTACAATGAGCAGTTCTTC | CASSRERGQYNEQFF
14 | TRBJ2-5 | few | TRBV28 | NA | TGTGCCAGCAACCGCAGGGGTTATATTGAGACCCAGTACTTC | CASNRRGYIETQYF
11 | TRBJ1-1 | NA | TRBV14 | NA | TGTGCCAGCAGCCTTCGCCCCGAAGCTTTCTTT | CASSLRPEAFF
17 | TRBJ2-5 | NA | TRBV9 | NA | TGTGCCAGCAGCGAAGGCAGCGATTCGGGCCGACAAGAGACCCAGTACTTC | CASSEGSDSGRQETQYF
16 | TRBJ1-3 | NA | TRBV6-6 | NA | TGTGCCAGCAGACCCGGGACTTCTTTCTCTGGAAACACCATATATTTT | CASRPGTSFSGNTIYF
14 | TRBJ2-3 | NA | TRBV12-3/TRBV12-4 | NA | TGTGCCAGCAGTTTGACCGGGGGGCCGGATACGCAGTATTTT | CASSLTGGPDTQYF